Following are 14 T cell receptor beta chains from one sample sequenced in a study of spatial heterogeneity in lung cancer. Regarding time point: sample taken at primary tumor resection. TCRdb reanalysed the 5' RACE reads using MiXCR and keeps one entry per CDR3 protein. Of roughly 9,300 distinct CDR3 sequences in the sample, 6.1% were seen once. Material: normal lung tissue next to the tumor, obtained at surgery. Receptor source: a male donor with early-stage non-small cell lung cancer.

This clonotype has a count of ten or more. The gene calls are TRBV27 and TRBJ2-5; D could derive from TRBD1 or TRBD2 (5 bases each). Trimming pared 8 bases from V and 4 bases from J, leaving 14 bases between. In germline, CDR1 is MNHEY, CDR2 SMNVEV (reference sequence). The CDR3 length is 13 residues. Here the CDR3 reads CASRPGTPETQYF. The CDR3 region has the DNA TGTGCCAGCCGCCCCGGGACCCCAGAGACCCAGTACTTC.

This chain uses TRBV29-1 with TRBJ2-1; D might be TRBD1 or TRBD2, each matching 5 bases. V was clipped by 4 bases and J by 3 bases, with 19 bases between them. Per the germline V gene, CDR1 is SQVTM and CDR2 is ANQGSEA. This CDR3 contains 16 residues. CDR3 sequence: CSVVGVRDRDYNEQFF. The CDR3 DNA sequence: TGCAGCGTTGTTGGGGTGAGGGACCGAGACTACAATGAGCAGTTCTTC.

Many counts were recorded for this clonotype. The genes are TRBV5-6 and TRBJ1-3; D is unclear. This CDR3 is built from 15 residues. V was clipped by 0 bases and J by 6 bases, with 13 bases between them. The germline V gene encodes CDR1 SGHDT and CDR2 YYEEEE. Written as DNA, the CDR3 is TGTGCCAGCAGCTTGGGACCACGGGAGTCAAACACCATATATTTT. It translates to CASSLGPRESNTIYF.

In its sample, this clonotype was seen many times. The gene calls are TRBV9 and TRBJ2-7, with TRBD1 matching over 8 bases. After removal of 0 bases from V and 3 bases from J, the junction contained 5 bases not matched to a gene. In germline, CDR1 is SGDLS, CDR2 YYNGEE. CDR3 length equals 15 residues. As DNA, the CDR3 is TGTGCCAGCAGCGTAGCGGGACAGGCCGTCTACGAGCAGTACTTC. This gives the protein CASSVAGQAVYEQYF.

Sample share makes this clonotype medium-sized. V gene TRBV20-1 combines with J gene TRBJ2-3; D gene unclear. The V gene's germline CDR1 is DFQATT and CDR2 SNEGSKA (reference sequence). There are 13 residues in the CDR3. Trimming stripped 1 base from V and 6 bases from J, with 11 bases between. For the CDR3, the DNA is TGCAGTGCTAGAGTCCCAGCAGCCGATACGCAGTATTTT. Translation: CSARVPAADTQYF.

The table lists this clonotype with many counts. The gene calls are TRBV9 and TRBJ2-2, with a weak D call TRBD1 (6 bases). Trimming pared 0 bases from V and 1 base from J, leaving 10 bases between. The CDR3 has 16 residues. Germline V gene sequence: CDR1 SGDLS, CDR2 YYNGEE. The CDR3 here is CASSVGLTGNTGELFF. As DNA, the CDR3 is TGTGCCAGCAGCGTAGGGCTGACAGGGAACACCGGGGAGCTGTTTTTT.

This clonotype is judged medium-sized (0.01 to 0.1%). The chain couples TRBV19 to TRBJ2-5; a weak D match, TRBD2 (6 bases). The length of the CDR3 is 13 residues. CDR1 and CDR2 from the germline V gene are LNHDA and SQIVND (reference sequence). V was cut by 3 bases and J by 5 bases, with 10 bases left in between. CDR3 sequence (DNA): TGTGCCAGTAGTATGACTAGTCGGGAGACCCAGTACTTC. This translates into CASSMTSRETQYF.

This clonotype was counted at least ten times. The V gene is TRBV5-1, the J gene TRBJ2-1; no definite D call. This CDR3 contains 15 residues. Germline values: CDR1 SGHRS, CDR2 YFSETQ. V dropped 5 bases and J dropped 0 bases, with 12 bases sitting between them. CDR3 bases: TGCGCCAGCAGGTCAGTCCCTGGCTCCTACAATGAGCAGTTCTTC. Protein sequence: CASRSVPGSYNEQFF.

This clonotype is deemed medium-sized. The chain carries TRBV7-6 and TRBJ2-7; D might be TRBD1 or TRBD2, each matching 5 bases. Looked up from germline, CDR1 is SGHVS and CDR2 is FNYEAQ. This CDR3 contains 13 residues. V was pared by 5 bases and J by 3 bases, with 11 bases between. CDR3 DNA: TGTGCCAGCAGCCCGGGACCGAACTACGAGCAGTACTTC. Its protein is CASSPGPNYEQYF.

This clonotype was counted ten times or more. This CDR3 is CSARDSQGAPNTYEQYF. The CDR3, as DNA: TGCAGTGCTAGAGATAGTCAGGGGGCGCCGAATACCTACGAGCAGTACTTC. The rearrangement uses TRBV20-1 and TRBJ2-7; 8 positions match TRBD1. In germline, CDR1 is DFQATT, CDR2 SNEGSKA (reference sequence). Unmatched junction bases numbered 12, after V lost 0 bases and J lost 2 bases. The CDR3 loop spans 17 amino acids.

This clonotype was counted ten times or more. The chain has TRBV7-3 and TRBJ1-1, with D uncertain. Per germline, CDR1 SGHTA and CDR2 FQGTGA. This CDR3 contains 14 residues. The germline V and J ends were trimmed by 5 bases and 5 bases, with 15 bases remaining between them. The CDR3 loop is CASSPQPLGTEAFF. The CDR3 DNA reads as TGTGCCAGCAGCCCCCAGCCCCTGGGGACTGAAGCTTTCTTT.

This clonotype occurred many times. The chain combines TRBV30 with TRBJ1-2; perhaps TRBD1 as D (6 bases). This CDR3 spans 15 amino acids. CDR1 is GTSNPN and CDR2 is SVGIG in the germline V gene (reference sequence). The V and J ends lost 5 bases and 3 bases respectively, with 19 bases between them. CDR3 in amino acids: CAWSGTPVWDYGYTF. The DNA for the CDR3 is TGTGCCTGGTCCGGGACACCGGTATGGGACTATGGCTACACCTTC.

This clonotype was seen repeatedly, ten times or more. The chain joins TRBV19 to TRBJ2-2; D possibly corresponds to TRBD2 (5 bases). Trimming cost V 4 bases and J 6 bases, with 12 bases left between them. Germline V CDR1 and CDR2: LNHDA, SQIVND (reference sequence). This CDR3 is 14 amino acids long. For the CDR3, the DNA is TGTGCCAGTAGTAATCAGATCGGGGCCGGGGAGCTGTTTTTT. Protein product: CASSNQIGAGELFF.

There are many counts of this clonotype. This chain uses TRBV7-9 with TRBJ1-5, with a possible D match to TRBD1 (6 bases). Germline lookup yields CDR1 SEHNR and CDR2 FQNEAQ (reference sequence). The CDR3 length is 12 residues. V lost 5 bases and J 10 bases, leaving 12 bases between the germline ends. This CDR3 is CASSDSRGPQHF. As DNA, the CDR3 is TGTGCCAGCAGCGACTCCAGGGGACCCCAGCATTTT.